The 14 T cell receptor beta chains below were found in one sample sequenced in a study of graft-versus-host responses after intestinal transplantation. Investigators treated the graft tissue so that it released intraepithelial and lamina propria lymphocytes. Assay: immunoSEQ multiplex PCR; the TCRdb copy retains only in-frame clones and omits some. In the table there are fewer than 20,000 clones, 70% to 75% of which are singletons. Sequences were derived from ileum tissue, sampled 14 days after transplant. Receptor source: a human patient who received an intestinal transplant, so some T cells may come from the graft donor.

The V call is TRBV2, the J call TRBJ1-5; no clear D gene. Trimming removed 1 base from V and 8 bases from J, with 15 bases in between. The CDR3 spans 15 residues. CDR1 and CDR2 from the germline V gene are SNHLY and FYNNEI. CDR3 coding DNA: TGTGCCAGCAGTGAAGGGGTGGGCAGGTTTAAGCCCCAGCATTTT. Translated: CASSEGVGRFKPQHF.

The V call is TRBV29-1, the J call TRBJ2-7; 11 bases match TRBD2. Germline CDR1 reads SQVTM; CDR2 reads ANQGSEA. The junction had 6 bases not matched to a gene; V was cut back by 3 bases and J by 2 bases. The CDR3 is 15 residues long. CDR3 amino acids: CSVDIGTSGTYEQYF. The DNA of the CDR3 is TGCAGCGTTGATATCGGGACTAGCGGAACCTACGAGCAGTACTTC.

The rearrangement links TRBV4-2 to TRBJ1-2, with D uncertain. The CDR3 extends over 12 amino acids. CDR1 and CDR2 from the germline V gene are LGHNA and YNFKEQ. V gave up 1 base and J gave up 4 bases, with 4 bases separating them. The CDR3 bases are TGTGCCAGCAGCCAAGCGGTCTATGGCTACACCTTC. It specifies CASSQAVYGYTF.

V usage is TRBV28 and J usage is TRBJ2-7; 7 positions agree with TRBD2. Germline CDR1 reads MDHEN; CDR2 reads SYDVKM. Germline trimming cut 6 bases from V and 4 bases from J; bases unmatched to any gene: 9. The CDR3 sequence is 14 residues long. The CDR3 nucleotides are TGTGCCAGCAGCTCACGGGAGGACCCATACGAGCAGTACTTC. It yields the protein CASSSREDPYEQYF.

The gene calls are TRBV29-1 and TRBJ1-1; no clear D. V was shortened by 6 bases and J by 2 bases, with 22 bases between the two germline ends. Germline V gives CDR1 SQVTM, CDR2 ANQGSEA. The CDR3 spans 16 residues. This CDR3 is CSVGGRRVGFNTEAFF. The CDR3 bases are TGCAGCGTGGGTGGACGAAGAGTAGGATTTAACACTGAAGCTTTCTTT.

This clone was seen only a few times. The V gene is TRBV6-1, the J gene TRBJ2-1; maybe TRBD2 (5 bases). This CDR3 spans 11 amino acids. The V and J ends lost 6 bases and 10 bases respectively, with 10 bases between them. CDR1 MNHNS and CDR2 SASEGT come from the germline V gene. As DNA, the CDR3 is TGTGCCAGCAGCTCACTAGTGGAGCAGTTCTTC. Protein sequence: CASSSLVEQFF.

The chain couples TRBV7-6 to TRBJ2-1, with D perhaps matching TRBD1 or TRBD2 (5 bases each). Germline V CDR1 and CDR2: SGHVS, FNYEAQ. V lost 3 bases to trimming and J lost 7 bases, with 13 bases between them. CDR3 length equals 14 residues. The CDR3 here is CASSLGTFRNEQFF. For the CDR3, the DNA is TGTGCCAGCAGCTTGGGGACCTTCAGGAATGAGCAGTTCTTC.

This chain uses TRBV19 with TRBJ2-3, with 7 bases identical to TRBD1. The V gene end was trimmed by 4 bases and the J gene end by 4 bases; junction bases not matched to a gene: 5. From germline, CDR1 is LNHDA and CDR2 SQIVND (reference sequence). The CDR3 consists of 14 residues. CDR3 residues: CASSKGAGADTQYF. The CDR3 DNA reads as TGTGCCAGTAGTAAGGGGGCGGGCGCAGATACGCAGTATTTT. Full variable domain (outside the CDR3, taken from reference TRBV19 and TRBJ2-3): DGGITQSPKYLFRKEGQNVTLSCEQNLNHDAMYWYRQDPGQGLRLIYYSQIVNDFQKGDIAEGYSVSREKKESFPLTVTSAQKNPTAFYLCASSKGAGADTQYFGPGTRLTVL.

The V call is TRBV6-5, the J call TRBJ2-7, with D perhaps assigned TRBD1 or TRBD2 (5 bases each). CDR1 is MNHEY, CDR2 SVGAGI, per germline. V lost 2 bases, J lost 3 bases, and 14 bases lay in between. This CDR3 is built from 15 residues. Here the CDR3 reads CASSYGDGAGYEQYF. The CDR3 DNA sequence: TGTGCCAGCAGTTACGGGGACGGTGCCGGCTACGAGCAGTACTTC.

The chain combines TRBV10-1 with TRBJ1-2; D not certain. Germline loops: CDR1 WNHNN, CDR2 SYGVQD (reference sequence). This CDR3 comprises 12 residues. V lost 4 bases and J 4 bases, leaving 7 bases between the germline ends. The CDR3 DNA sequence: TGCGCCAGCAGTGGAAAGACCTATGGCTACACCTTC. Residues: CASSGKTYGYTF.

This clone was seen only once. The chain carries TRBV10-3 and TRBJ2-7; D possibly corresponds to TRBD1 (5 bases). The CDR3 contains 11 residues. Trimming cost V 8 bases and J 6 bases, with 11 bases left between them. Germline values: CDR1 ENHRY, CDR2 SYGVKD. CDR3 DNA: TGTGCCATCGGGGCAGGGCCCGAGCAGTACTTC. The encoded protein is CAIGAGPEQYF.

This clone has just a few counts. The CDR3 loop reads CASSLATLAAETQYF. As DNA, the CDR3 is TGTGCCAGCAGCTTAGCCACACTCGCGGCGGAGACCCAGTACTTC. The genes are TRBV7-2 and TRBJ2-5; no reliable D call. Germline V gives CDR1 SGHTA, CDR2 FQGNSA. The CDR3 is 15 residues long. Trimming took off 0 bases at V and 5 bases at J, with 13 bases between the two ends.

The rearrangement links TRBV29-1 to TRBJ2-1; perhaps D is TRBD1 or TRBD2 (5 bases each). The germline gives CDR1 SQVTM, CDR2 ANQGSEA. The CDR3 consists of 10 residues. The CDR3 sequence is CSGEGNEQFF. The DNA of the CDR3 is TGCTCAGGAGAGGGGAATGAGCAGTTCTTC.

The chain joins TRBV6-6 to TRBJ2-3; D is uncertain. The CDR3 sequence is 15 residues long. Germline V gene sequence: CDR1 MNHNY, CDR2 SVGAGI (reference sequence). V was shortened by 0 bases and J by 1 base, with 8 bases between the two germline ends. The CDR3 is CASSYSIGGTDTQYF. In nucleotides, the CDR3 is TGTGCCAGCAGTTACTCGATTGGGGGCACAGATACGCAGTATTTT.